The sequence of this T cell receptor beta chain was determined in a study of PD-L1 blockade in urothelial cancer. For the study at large: Each patient had 0 to 3 earlier chemotherapy regimens. T cells numbered a median of roughly 150,000 in the blood samples.

This CDR3 region has 13 residues. Germline assignment: CDR1 SGHTA and CDR2 FQGNSA. V lost 4 bases, J lost 5 bases, and 11 bases lay in between. The time point: pretreatment peripheral blood. This clone occurred once. Some clones are missing from TCRdb's copy, which holds only in-frame ones; the method was immunoSEQ multiplex PCR. This sample has tens of thousands of clones, with 90% found just once. Sequences were derived from PBMCs, sampled around atezolizumab (anti-PD-L1) treatment. This chain uses TRBV7-2 with TRBJ2-5; a possible D gene is TRBD1 (6 bases). This clonotype was sampled from a man aged 55 to 70 with urothelial cancer. The CDR3 is CASSSGVGETQYF. CDR3 in DNA: TGTGCCAGCAGCTCAGGGGTCGGCGAGACCCAGTACTTC.